These 23 T cell receptor beta chains originate from one sample sequenced in a study of blood T cells in healthy people across ages. The second PCR ran roughly 7 to 12 cycles with a sample-barcoded 5' primer and J-beta primers. TCRdb reanalysed the 5' RACE reads using MiXCR and keeps one entry per CDR3 protein. There are over a million distinct CDR3 sequences in the sample; 42% occur only once, and under 8% lies in the top ten. The specimen was blood. The receptors here all came from a woman between 18 and 30 years old in good health.

The CDR3 is CASSFAAGEQYF. Here the CDR3 DNA reads TGTGCCAGCAGCTTCGCGGCGGGCGAGCAGTACTTC. This sequence joins TRBV5-6 and TRBJ2-7; possible D gene TRBD2, 5 bases. The CDR3 spans 12 residues. The V end lost 2 bases, the J end lost 6 bases, and 9 bases lay between the germline ends. CDR1 and CDR2 (germline): SGHDT, YYEEEE.

There are a few counts of this clonotype. V gene TRBV20-1 combines with J gene TRBJ2-3; TRBD2 might be the D (6 bases). Germline assignment: CDR1 DFQATT and CDR2 SNEGSKA (reference sequence). V was cut by 6 bases and J by 3 bases, with 19 bases left in between. CDR3 size: 15 residues. CDR3 loop: CSAGNRGAGTDTQYF. In DNA form, the CDR3 reads TGCAGTGCAGGGAATCGGGGCGCGGGGACAGATACGCAGTATTTT.

This clonotype showed up just a few times. The chain joins TRBV6-5 to TRBJ2-3; 8 nucleotides line up with TRBD2. V lost 8 bases and J lost 3; bases outside the gene matches: 7. Germline V lookup: CDR1 MNHEY, CDR2 SVGAGI. This CDR3 is 14 amino acids long. The CDR3 region has the DNA TGTGCCAGCGGTGCGAGCGGGAGTACAGATACGCAGTATTTT. Its protein product is CASGASGSTDTQYF.

This clonotype was counted a few times. The genes are TRBV5-4 and TRBJ2-5, with 8 positions matching TRBD1. This CDR3 has 16 amino acids. Germline values: CDR1 SGHNT, CDR2 YYREEE (reference sequence). J gave up 2 bases and V 0 bases, and 6 bases lay outside the gene matches. Written as DNA, the CDR3 is TGTGCCAGCAGCTTGGCACCTGGGACAGGTCAAGAGACCCAGTACTTC. Its translation: CASSLAPGTGQETQYF.

CDR3 sequence (DNA): TGTGCCAGCAGCCCTACTGGGGGTACTAGCACAGATACGCAGTATTTT. This encodes CASSPTGGTSTDTQYF. This chain uses TRBV7-3 with TRBJ2-3; D possibly matches TRBD1 or TRBD2 (5 bases each). Trimming took 5 bases from V and 0 from J, leaving 15 bases between them. The germline V gene encodes CDR1 SGHTA and CDR2 FQGTGA. This CDR3 region has 16 residues.

In this sample, this clonotype turned up a few times. The chain links TRBV7-2 to TRBJ1-1; possibly TRBD1 for D (6 bases). Germline V gene sequence: CDR1 SGHTA, CDR2 FQGNSA. Trimming removed 11 bases from V and 0 bases from J, with 13 bases in between. The CDR3 is 13 residues long. CDR3 sequence (DNA): TGTGCCGGGACGGACAGAATGAACACTGAAGCTTTCTTT. Its translation is CAGTDRMNTEAFF.

V is TRBV7-9 and J is TRBJ2-4; 9 nucleotides line up with TRBD1. Losses at the gene ends were 3 bases for V and 1 base for J; bases not matched to a gene: 7. The CDR3 contains 17 residues. Per germline, CDR1 SEHNR and CDR2 FQNEAQ (reference sequence). As DNA, the CDR3 is TGTGCCAGCAGCTTGTGGAGGACAGGGGAGGCCAAAAACATTCAGTACTTC. Protein sequence: CASSLWRTGEAKNIQYF.

DNA of the CDR3: TGTGCCAGCAGCCGGACTAGCCTACGTCTCGACGAGCAGTACTTC. Its translation is CASSRTSLRLDEQYF. This chain links TRBV6-5 with TRBJ2-7, with 8 bases lining up with TRBD2. The V gene's germline CDR1 is MNHEY and CDR2 SVGAGI. Germline trimming cut 6 bases from V and 5 bases from J; bases unmatched to any gene: 12. CDR3 length equals 15 residues.

The chain joins TRBV20-1 to TRBJ2-1; TRBD2 aligns across 7 bases. The CDR3 loop spans 16 amino acids. Germline V gives CDR1 DFQATT, CDR2 SNEGSKA (reference sequence). V was pared by 0 bases and J by 3 bases, with 8 bases of the junction left unmatched. The CDR3 nucleotides are TGCAGTGCTAGAGATCCTCTGAGGACTAGCTACAATGAGCAGTTCTTC. Translating it yields CSARDPLRTSYNEQFF.

This clonotype was observed a handful of times. The chain uses TRBV4-2 and TRBJ2-4, with 8 nucleotides matching TRBD2. The junction had 2 bases not matched to a gene; V was cut back by 2 bases and J by 2 bases. The CDR3 spans 15 residues. CDR1 is LGHNA, CDR2 YNFKEQ, per germline. The CDR3 DNA follows: TGTGCCAGCAGCCAAACTAGCGGTTCCAAAAACATTCAGTACTTC. The encoded protein is CASSQTSGSKNIQYF.

This clonotype was detected ten times or more. The chain combines TRBV12-3 or TRBV12-4 with TRBJ2-3; no reliable D call. This CDR3 is built from 14 residues. V lost 5 bases and J lost 0, with 9 bases in between. CDR3 region: CASSPSLSTDTQYF. The CDR3 region has the DNA TGTGCCAGCAGTCCCAGCCTTAGCACAGATACGCAGTATTTT.

A note on this clonotype: At one boundary the junction diverges from the germline segment, which might be a read error. The rearrangement uses TRBV4-1 and TRBJ2-7, with D uncertain. Germline loops: CDR1 MGHRA, CDR2 YSYEKL. The CDR3 has 14 residues. In DNA, the CDR3 is TGCGCCAGCAGCGCCCCTAGTCCGGGCTACGAGCGGTACTTC. It specifies CASSAPSPGYERYF.

The V gene is TRBV7-9, the J gene TRBJ2-5, with TRBD1 identical over 7 bases. CDR1 and CDR2 from the germline V gene are SEHNR and FQNEAQ (reference sequence). J lost 9 bases, V lost 3 bases, and 7 bases had no gene match. The CDR3 is made up of 13 amino acids. In DNA form, the CDR3 reads TGTGCCAGCAGCTTCGGACAGGTTGAGCCCCAGTACTTC. Translating gives CASSFGQVEPQYF. The full variable domain, rest sourced from reference TRBV7-9 and TRBJ2-5, is DTGVSQNPRHKITKRGQNVTFRCDPISEHNRLYWYRQTLGQGPEFLTYFQNEAQLEKSRLLSDRFSAERPKGSFSTLEIQRTEQGDSAMYLCASSFGQVEPQYFGPGTRLLVL.

V gene TRBV11-1 combines with J gene TRBJ1-4, with D possibly TRBD1 on 5 matching bases. V lost 5 bases to trimming and J lost 5 bases, with 12 bases between them. From germline, CDR1 is SGHAT and CDR2 FQDESV (reference sequence). This CDR3 contains 14 residues. The DNA for the CDR3 is TGTGCCAGCAGCGCGGGACTTAACAATGAAAAACTGTTTTTT. Residues: CASSAGLNNEKLFF.

This clonotype turned up a few times. The genes are TRBV7-9 and TRBJ2-2; 12 bases are shared with TRBD2. Losses at the gene ends were 6 bases for V and 4 bases for J; bases not matched to a gene: 6. CDR1 and CDR2 from the germline V gene are SEHNR and FQNEAQ (reference sequence). CDR3 length: 16 amino acids. The CDR3 is CASRPTSGSPTGELFF. The CDR3 nucleotides are TGTGCCAGCAGACCGACTAGCGGGAGCCCCACCGGGGAGCTGTTTTTT.

CDR3: CSSSGTSGEYF. Here the CDR3 DNA reads TGCAGCTCCTCGGGGACTAGCGGGGAGTATTTT. The chain has TRBV29-1 and TRBJ2-3; 13 nucleotides line up with TRBD2. The ends lost 8 bases at V and 13 bases at J; junction bases unmatched: 6. CDR1 SQVTM and CDR2 ANQGSEA come from the germline V gene. This CDR3 contains 11 residues.

The chain uses TRBV7-9 and TRBJ1-2, with 7 bases matching TRBD1. After removal of 5 bases from V and 5 bases from J, the junction contained 5 bases not matched to a gene. This CDR3 comprises 13 residues. Germline-derived CDR1 and CDR2 are SEHNR and FQNEAQ (reference sequence). For the CDR3, the DNA is TGTGCCAGCAGCAAGGGACAGCCGTATGGCTACACCTTC. It codes for CASSKGQPYGYTF.

CDR3 sequence reads: CSVVQGGQETQYF. For the CDR3, the DNA is TGCAGCGTTGTTCAAGGGGGACAAGAGACCCAGTACTTC. The V gene is TRBV29-1, the J gene TRBJ2-5; perhaps TRBD1 as D (6 bases). Germline CDR1 and CDR2: SQVTM and ANQGSEA. CDR3 length equals 13 residues. V was cut by 4 bases and J by 2 bases, with 11 bases left in between.

This clonotype was counted many times. This sequence joins TRBV6-6 and TRBJ2-7, with 7 bases aligning to TRBD2. After removal of 6 bases from V and 7 bases from J, the junction contained 15 bases not matched to a gene. The CDR3 consists of 15 residues. Germline CDR1 is MNHNY and CDR2 is SVGAGI (reference sequence). CDR3 residues: CASSLLAGVREEQYF. DNA for the CDR3: TGTGCCAGCAGCCTCCTGGCGGGAGTAAGAGAGGAGCAGTACTTC.

The chain couples TRBV12-3 or TRBV12-4 to TRBJ2-7; TRBD1 matches at 7 bases. This CDR3 comprises 15 residues. V trimming: 5 bases; J trimming: 3 bases; junction bases outside the gene matches: 10. CDR3 in DNA: TGTGCCAGCAGTCCACAAGGGACAGCCGACTACGAGCAGTACTTC. Translated: CASSPQGTADYEQYF.

There are a few counts of this clonotype. The rearrangement links TRBV29-1 to TRBJ2-6; the D gene could be TRBD1 or TRBD2 (6 bases each). V gave up 6 bases and J gave up 0 bases, with 18 bases separating them. Germline V gene data show CDR1 as SQVTM and CDR2 as ANQGSEA. CDR3 length: 17 residues. The CDR3 is CSVEQGLPHSGANVLTF. The CDR3 nucleotides are TGCAGCGTCGAACAGGGACTTCCCCACTCTGGGGCCAACGTCCTGACTTTC.

This chain joins TRBV6-1 and TRBJ1-2; D perhaps matches TRBD1 (5 bases). CDR3 length equals 16 residues. Germline-derived CDR1 and CDR2 are MNHNS and SASEGT. V lost 3 bases and J lost 2, with 16 bases in between. CDR3 region: CASSDVPPRGNYGYTF. The CDR3 DNA is TGTGCCAGCAGTGACGTTCCTCCCCGGGGGAACTATGGCTACACCTTC.

The chain recombines TRBV6-1 with TRBJ2-2; a weak D match, TRBD2 (6 bases). The CDR3 runs to 16 residues. Germline assignment: CDR1 MNHNS and CDR2 SASEGT. V lost 5 bases and J lost 3, with 16 bases in between. The CDR3 region has the DNA TGTGCCAGCAGTAAAAAGGGACTGGGGCACACCGGGGAGCTGTTTTTT. It codes for CASSKKGLGHTGELFF.